This T cell receptor (beta chain) was profiled in a study of regulatory T cells in long-lasting Graves disease. Time point described: newly diagnosed GD, antithyroid drugs for less than 3 months. Construction of the TCR library relied on RNA isolated from PBMCs. In this sample, this clonotype turned up many times. In building TCR beta libraries, iRepertoire HTBI primers were used together with Arm-PCR of CDR3 regions. Each CDR3 protein is one row after TCRdb ran MiXCR on the multiplex PCR reads. The data show 500,000 or so distinct CDR3 sequences, around 16% seen once. V was clipped by 4 bases and J by 0 bases; unmatched bases: 10. Germline V gives CDR1 LGHDT, CDR2 YNNKEL (reference sequence). The CDR3 loop spans 18 amino acids. A further study also used this sample, focusing on T cells in Graves' hyperthyroidism and ophthalmopathy.

The rearrangement uses TRBV3-1 and TRBJ2-3, with 10 bases that match TRBD2. Sequencing was performed on peripheral blood mononuclear cells (PBMCs), taken at new diagnosis, from a patient treated with antithyroid drugs. The receptor was derived from a woman aged 35-60 years with Graves disease. The DNA for the CDR3 is TGTGCCAGCAGCCCGACTCAAGGAGCGGGGGGGAGCACAGATACGCAGTATTTT. Translating it yields CASSPTQGAGGSTDTQYF.